This TCR beta chain appears in the sequencing data of a study of cytomegalovirus exposure and HLA in healthy donors. PCR amplification relied on 60 Vbeta primers (plus 13 Jbeta primers). TCRdb's table, derived via immunoSEQ multiplex PCR, lists solely in-frame clones and lacks some. Here the sample spans 75,000 to 95,000 clones, roughly three fifths being singletons. The germline V and J ends were trimmed by 1 base and 7 bases, with 11 bases remaining between them. CDR1 is MGHRA, CDR2 YSYEKL, per germline. The length of the CDR3 is 15 residues. This clone showed up just once. The antigen remains undetermined. Healthy bone marrow donors supplied every sample. Findings and caveats of the study: TCR beta sequences reportedly predicted most subjects' HLA-A and HLA-B alleles accurately.

The chain links TRBV4-1 to TRBJ1-6; D is unclear. This clonotype originated in a man aged 25 to 40 in good health and CMV-seronegative. Sequencing input: PBMCs. In nucleotides, the CDR3 is TGCGCCAGCAGCCAAGTTATAGTTTTGAATTCACCCCTCCACTTT. It translates to CASSQVIVLNSPLHF.